This T cell receptor (beta chain) was identified during a study of beta chain features in type 1 diabetes listed by TCRdb under 2018. A note on the overall study: Mean age, gender distribution, total cell number and subset yield did not differ between patients and healthy donors. A total of about 110,000,000 sorted cells were examined across all samples, and a strong correlation was observed between cell number per subset and RNA yield. The study compared the TCRB repertoires of sorted circulating CD4+ T cell subsets in recently diagnosed type 1 diabetes patients with those in matched healthy donors. Naive and central memory subsets were obtained from all 30 or so donors, but regulatory and stem cell-like memory subsets were isolated from only 8 patients and roughly eight healthy donors. Study-wide conclusions, independent of this receptor: Patients with type 1 diabetes made fewer insertions and deleted more nucleotides at VDJ recombination sites, implying thymic rearrangement abnormalities. A moderate but significant shortening of TCRB CDR3 length was observed in type 1 diabetes patients in all four CD4+ subsets. Only small numbers of individuals were included in the HLA sub-analyses, which left unresolved whether HLA type had any influence on TCRB rearrangement. Naive, central memory and regulatory TCRB repertoires appeared to be more similar among patients than among healthy donors. PCR may preferentially amplify shorter templates, but because patient and control samples were amplified and corrected together, any resulting skew would affect both groups equally. Because cDNA was sequenced instead of genomic DNA, highly expressing activated cells could be over-represented, though the groups showed no difference in activation or CD3 levels.

In the case of this clone: Which antigen it targets is not known. No per-base quality is available; no much larger clone lies one base away.

A single peripheral blood draw of around 0.11 L on average was collected from each donor into heparinised tubes. Using a panel that included CD45RO, CCR7, CD25, CD127, CD95 and CD27, naive, central memory, regulatory and stem cell-like memory CD4+ T cells were sorted on a BD FACSAria II. A purity above 98% was achieved for all sorted populations. PBMCs were isolated right away by Lymphoprep density gradient centrifugation and were stained directly, without culture. To minimize batch effects, samples were stained and sorted in pairs, one healthy donor with one patient per experiment. CDR1 is given as SGHRS and CDR2 as YFSETQ, both from the germline V gene. CDR3 length: 14 amino acids, cysteine to phenylalanine. The only DNA kept is the CDR3, 42 bases in frame from the first base. At the junction V is shortened by 3 bases and J by 1 base, with 11 bases in between. The High Capacity cDNA Reverse Transcription Kit was used to reverse transcribe all of the isolated RNA, meaning that expressed TCRB transcripts were what got sequenced. Deep immunoSEQ sequencing was performed on naive, central memory and regulatory T cell samples, with an average of approximately 3.9 million total reads per sample. Sorted cells were lysed in RLT buffer, and RNA was extracted using DNase-treated RNeasy Micro or Mini kits according to cell number. To prevent cross-contamination, each cell subset was processed individually, whereas patient and healthy donor samples were processed jointly. The immunoSEQ multiplex PCR was used to amplify TCRB sequences from cDNA, yielding 87-bp fragments that span the CDR3 region. Sequencing of the amplicons was performed on the Illumina HiSeq platform. Per the original workflow: Synthetic template baselines were used to correct PCR bias computationally, reads within Hamming distance 2 were collapsed together, and singletons that could not be merged were discarded. Reads were aligned against IMGT so that V, D and J genes, CDR3 length and insertions or deletions at six rearrangement sites could be assigned. Within each subset, clonotype counts were normalized to sorted cell number, after which true diversity and Gini coefficients were computed with the tcR R package. Repertoire sharing was quantified using the overlap coefficient calculated on TCRB nucleotide sequences. In its TCRdb copy, this immuneACCESS table keeps in-frame sequences only and misses some clones. Where compared with another copy, unresolved V genes explain less than half of these, and the others have no known cause. V and J calls and clone size come straight from that table; D and trimming were deduced from the DNA. The table for this sample lists 150,000 to 170,000 clones; 9% to 12% of them were counted only once. 0.4% to 0.55% of the sample is held by the ten biggest clonotypes.

This receptor was taken from a man between 25 and 39 years old with type 1 diabetes. The rearrangement combines TRBV5-1 with TRBJ2-7, with TRBD1 tentatively as D gene (6 bases match). The sample consisted of central memory CD4+ T cells from blood. The DNA is as follows: TGCGCCAGCAGCTCTCAGGGGATTTCCTACGAGCAGTACTTC. Its translation reads: CASSSQGISYEQYF.